The sequence of this TCR beta chain was determined in a study of T cell repertoires in cytomegalovirus infection. Background on the study: HLA-C-restricted CMV epitopes, recently identified, and well-studied HLA-B-restricted ones were used by the study.

Via MiXCR, TCRdb re-called the reads, giving one row per CDR3 protein. The profile shows about a million distinct CDR3 sequences, roughly a third of them singletons. Findings of the study overall: Ex vivo, HLA-C-restricted CMV-specific TCR beta clonotypes prevailed over the rest of the response.

On this clonotype: Its cognate antigen is unknown.

The sequence came from a human donor in good health (CMV status not recorded). Some clones in this sample may be carry-over from other donors' samples. The sample consisted of cultured CD8+ T cells from PBMCs, taken from culture after CMV antigen stimulation.

CDR3 loop: CSAEGQALVWGNEQFF. The CDR3 nucleotides are TGCAGTGCTGAAGGACAGGCCTTAGTTTGGGGCAATGAGCAGTTCTTC. The chain links TRBV20-1 to TRBJ2-1, with 7 bases that match TRBD1. Germline assignment: CDR1 DFQATT and CDR2 SNEGSKA (reference sequence). This CDR3 is 16 amino acids long. J gave up 6 bases and V 5 bases, and 16 bases lay outside the gene matches.